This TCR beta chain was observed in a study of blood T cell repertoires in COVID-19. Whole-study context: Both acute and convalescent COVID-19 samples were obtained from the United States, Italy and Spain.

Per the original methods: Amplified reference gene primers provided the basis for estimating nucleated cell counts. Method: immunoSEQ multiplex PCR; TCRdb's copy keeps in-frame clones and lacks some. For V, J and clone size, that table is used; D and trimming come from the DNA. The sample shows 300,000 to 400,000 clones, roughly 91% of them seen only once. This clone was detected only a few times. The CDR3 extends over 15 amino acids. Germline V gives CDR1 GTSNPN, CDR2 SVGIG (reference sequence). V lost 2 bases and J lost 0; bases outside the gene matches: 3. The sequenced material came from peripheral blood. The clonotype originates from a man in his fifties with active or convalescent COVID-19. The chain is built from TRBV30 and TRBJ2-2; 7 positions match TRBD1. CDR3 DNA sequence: TGTGCCTGGAGTAAGGGGACAGCGAACACCGGGGAGCTGTTTTTT. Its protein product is CAWSKGTANTGELFF.